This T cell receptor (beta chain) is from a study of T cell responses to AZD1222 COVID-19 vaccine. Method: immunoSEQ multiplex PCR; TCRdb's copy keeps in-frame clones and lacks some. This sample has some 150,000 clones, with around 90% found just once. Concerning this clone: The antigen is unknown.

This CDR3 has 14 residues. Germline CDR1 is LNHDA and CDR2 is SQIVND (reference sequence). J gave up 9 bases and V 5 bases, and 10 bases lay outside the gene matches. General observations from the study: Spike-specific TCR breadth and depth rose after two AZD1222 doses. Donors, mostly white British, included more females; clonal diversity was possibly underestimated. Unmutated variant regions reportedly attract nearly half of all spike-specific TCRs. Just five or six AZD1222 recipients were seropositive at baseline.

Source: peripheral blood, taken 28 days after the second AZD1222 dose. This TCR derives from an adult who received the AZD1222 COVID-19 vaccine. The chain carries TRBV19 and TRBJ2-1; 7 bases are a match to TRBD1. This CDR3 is CASSFGQASGEQFF. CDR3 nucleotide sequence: TGTGCCAGTAGTTTTGGACAGGCTTCCGGTGAGCAGTTCTTC.